This T cell receptor beta chain appears in the sequencing data of a study of blood T cell repertoires in COVID-19. Study-wide background: Donors in the United States, Italy and Spain gave samples during acute or convalescent COVID-19. Sample material is recorded as cDNA or gDNA derived from T cells, B-cell-depleted T cells, or PBMCs.

Authors' data handling: Estimated nucleated cell counts came from reference gene primer amplification. Here immunoSEQ multiplex PCR was the method, and the copy in TCRdb shows in-frame clones only, minus some. The V and J calls and clone size come from that table; D and trimming were worked out from the DNA. The repertoire holds 62,000 or so clones, with over 65% as singletons. Deletions cut 8 bases from V and 0 bases from J, with 7 bases between. CDR1 and CDR2 from the germline V gene are MDHEN and SYDVKM. This CDR3 region has 12 residues. The source of this sequence is a man in his sixties with COVID-19, enrolled during active disease. Input material: peripheral blood. The chain employs TRBV28 and TRBJ1-2, with unresolved D. In DNA, the CDR3 is TGTGCCAGCGTCAGTGCTAACTATGGCTACACCTTC. It yields the protein CASVSANYGYTF.